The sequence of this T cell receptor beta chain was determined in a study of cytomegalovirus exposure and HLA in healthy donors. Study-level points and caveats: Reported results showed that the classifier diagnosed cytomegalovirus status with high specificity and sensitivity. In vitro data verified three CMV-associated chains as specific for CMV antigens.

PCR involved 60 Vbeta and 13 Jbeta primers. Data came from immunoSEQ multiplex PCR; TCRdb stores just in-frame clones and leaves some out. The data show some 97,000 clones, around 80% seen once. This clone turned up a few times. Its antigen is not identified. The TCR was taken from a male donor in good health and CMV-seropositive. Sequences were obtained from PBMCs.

The DNA of the CDR3 is TGTGCCAGTAGTATAGCTAGCGGGGACTCCTACGAGCAGTACTTC. It is translated as CASSIASGDSYEQYF. V is TRBV19 and J is TRBJ2-7; 9 bases are a match to TRBD2. Germline loops: CDR1 LNHDA, CDR2 SQIVND (reference sequence). V lost 1 base to trimming and J lost 0 bases; unmatched junction nucleotides: 1. CDR3 length: 15 residues.